The sequence of this TCR beta chain was determined in a study of cytomegalovirus exposure and HLA in healthy donors. Study outcomes and limitations: Cytomegalovirus status was reportedly diagnosed by the classifier with high sensitivity and specificity.

A remark on this clone: Its antigen is not identified.

This CDR3 has 16 residues. Germline-derived CDR1 and CDR2 are MNHNS and SASEGT. Trimming removed 3 bases at V and 2 bases at J, with 14 bases between. 60 Vbeta and 13 Jbeta primers were used in PCR. Some clones are missing from TCRdb's copy, which holds only in-frame ones; the method was immunoSEQ multiplex PCR. The sample has about 120,000 clones; roughly 82% are singletons. The chain couples TRBV6-1 to TRBJ1-3; D is unresolved. The source of this sequence is a woman younger than 30 in good health and CMV-seronegative. Sequenced: PBMCs. Here the CDR3 reads CASSDNRVRAGNTIYF. DNA for the CDR3: TGTGCCAGCAGTGACAACCGGGTGAGGGCTGGAAACACCATATATTTT.